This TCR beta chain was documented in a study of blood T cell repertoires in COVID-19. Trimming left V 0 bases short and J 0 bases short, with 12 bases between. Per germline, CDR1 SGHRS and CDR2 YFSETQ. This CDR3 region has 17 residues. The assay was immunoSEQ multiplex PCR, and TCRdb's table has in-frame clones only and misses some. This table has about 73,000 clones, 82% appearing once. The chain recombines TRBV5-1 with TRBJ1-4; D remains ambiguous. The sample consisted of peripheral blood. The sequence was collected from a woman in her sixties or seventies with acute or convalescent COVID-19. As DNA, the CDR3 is TGCGCCAGCAGCTTGGGGAGTTTTATGGCAACTAATGAAAAACTGTTTTTT. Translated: CASSLGSFMATNEKLFF.